The rows below give T cell receptor beta chains drawn from one sample of a study of blood T cell repertoires in COVID-19. The assay was immunoSEQ multiplex PCR, and TCRdb's table has in-frame clones only and misses some. The data contain about 56,000 clones, roughly 90% of them singletons. Sequencing was performed on peripheral blood. The receptor source for this set is a human donor in a cohort sampled during active COVID-19. Both conserved end residues are part of each CDR3. Each record gives: CDR3 protein, V gene, clone size, J gene. Clone size appears in some rows only: once, few, many, or a class for an expanded clone.

cdr3_aa: CASSLVGISGIETQYF
v_call: TRBV5-1
clone_size: -
j_call: TRBJ2-5

cdr3_aa: CASSSRENTEAFF
v_call: TRBV7-6
clone_size: -
j_call: TRBJ1-1

cdr3_aa: CASSLGQGARTNEKLFF
v_call: TRBV5-1
clone_size: -
j_call: TRBJ1-4

cdr3_aa: CASSLEWGTSSGNTIYF
v_call: TRBV5-6
clone_size: -
j_call: TRBJ1-3

cdr3_aa: CASSLLTGSTEAFF
v_call: TRBV7-9
clone_size: -
j_call: TRBJ1-1

cdr3_aa: CASSLMGGPYEQYF
v_call: TRBV7-3
clone_size: -
j_call: TRBJ2-7

cdr3_aa: CASGADINGEQYF
v_call: TRBV12-5
clone_size: -
j_call: TRBJ2-7

cdr3_aa: CASSISGTGHGYTF
v_call: TRBV19
clone_size: -
j_call: TRBJ1-2

cdr3_aa: CSASPLAGGLSSYNEQFF
v_call: TRBV20-1
clone_size: -
j_call: TRBJ2-1

cdr3_aa: CASSVDNYQETQYF
v_call: TRBV5-1
clone_size: -
j_call: TRBJ2-5

cdr3_aa: CASSFTGNGYTF
v_call: TRBV12-3/TRBV12-4
clone_size: -
j_call: TRBJ1-2

cdr3_aa: CASSPGTVLRSNQPQHF
v_call: TRBV6-6
clone_size: -
j_call: TRBJ1-5

cdr3_aa: CASSLSSGFQETQYF
v_call: TRBV27
clone_size: -
j_call: TRBJ2-5

cdr3_aa: CASSYGGQTRDEQYF
v_call: TRBV6-2/TRBV6-3
clone_size: -
j_call: TRBJ2-7

cdr3_aa: CATSDPGLDNNEQFF
v_call: TRBV24-1
clone_size: -
j_call: TRBJ2-1

cdr3_aa: CAWSTDSRYNEQFF
v_call: TRBV30
clone_size: -
j_call: TRBJ2-1

cdr3_aa: CASSQDHFVSVFTGVPGASEQYF
v_call: TRBV3-1/TRBV3-2
clone_size: once
j_call: TRBJ2-7

cdr3_aa: CASSQWGQSSYNEQFF
v_call: TRBV14
clone_size: -
j_call: TRBJ2-1

cdr3_aa: CATGLAGIDTQYF
v_call: TRBV10-3
clone_size: -
j_call: TRBJ2-3

cdr3_aa: CASSDPGTVYGYTF
v_call: TRBV19
clone_size: -
j_call: TRBJ1-2

cdr3_aa: CASSYTGGGEAFF
v_call: TRBV6-5
clone_size: few
j_call: TRBJ1-1

cdr3_aa: CAWSVTSDSYEQYF
v_call: TRBV30
clone_size: -
j_call: TRBJ2-7

cdr3_aa: CASSHSEGASVLYGYTF
v_call: TRBV4-3
clone_size: once
j_call: TRBJ1-2

cdr3_aa: CASSQEGRGGLNEQFF
v_call: TRBV4-1
clone_size: -
j_call: TRBJ2-1

cdr3_aa: CAWTSKGNTGFTYGYTF
v_call: TRBV30
clone_size: once
j_call: TRBJ1-2

cdr3_aa: CASSLDAGQETQYF
v_call: TRBV7-9
clone_size: -
j_call: TRBJ2-5

cdr3_aa: CASSSNRVVNEQFF
v_call: TRBV11-3
clone_size: -
j_call: TRBJ2-1

cdr3_aa: CASSLGTGNGYTF
v_call: TRBV5-6
clone_size: -
j_call: TRBJ1-2

cdr3_aa: CASSTQGVESPLHF
v_call: TRBV7-9
clone_size: -
j_call: TRBJ1-6

cdr3_aa: CAWGYPPQVPGEKLFF
v_call: TRBV30
clone_size: once
j_call: TRBJ1-4

cdr3_aa: CASSSEEKWWETQYF
v_call: TRBV7-9
clone_size: -
j_call: TRBJ2-5

cdr3_aa: CASSPRDRGNTEAFF
v_call: TRBV7-2
clone_size: -
j_call: TRBJ1-1

cdr3_aa: CASSEEGTGHYEQYF
v_call: TRBV25-1
clone_size: -
j_call: TRBJ2-7

cdr3_aa: CASSLGDRGVAFDEQYF
v_call: TRBV11-3
clone_size: -
j_call: TRBJ2-7

cdr3_aa: CASSYSSGATSPLHF
v_call: TRBV6-5
clone_size: -
j_call: TRBJ1-6

cdr3_aa: CASSLIGTEAFF
v_call: TRBV12-3/TRBV12-4
clone_size: -
j_call: TRBJ1-1

cdr3_aa: CASSPRGQVQPQHF
v_call: TRBV18
clone_size: -
j_call: TRBJ1-5

cdr3_aa: CASSSDRVSNEQFF
v_call: TRBV7-9
clone_size: -
j_call: TRBJ2-1

cdr3_aa: CASSQDAGRYGYGYTF
v_call: TRBV4-1
clone_size: -
j_call: TRBJ1-2

cdr3_aa: CASSLGTGVGNQPQHF
v_call: TRBV27
clone_size: -
j_call: TRBJ1-5

cdr3_aa: CASSPQVGASYEQYF
v_call: TRBV5-4
clone_size: -
j_call: TRBJ2-7

cdr3_aa: CASSQTSGGRGELFF
v_call: TRBV11-3
clone_size: -
j_call: TRBJ2-2

cdr3_aa: CASSPHGGSDTQYF
v_call: TRBV4-3
clone_size: -
j_call: TRBJ2-3

cdr3_aa: CASSQGGDNQPQHF
v_call: TRBV4-1
clone_size: -
j_call: TRBJ1-5

cdr3_aa: CASSSVDSTEAFF
v_call: TRBV18
clone_size: -
j_call: TRBJ1-1

cdr3_aa: CASSSGQGPGNTIYF
v_call: TRBV28
clone_size: -
j_call: TRBJ1-3

cdr3_aa: CASSHWGPMNEQYF
v_call: TRBV3-1/TRBV3-2
clone_size: -
j_call: TRBJ2-7

cdr3_aa: CASGIPGQGPYTF
v_call: TRBV19
clone_size: -
j_call: TRBJ1-2

cdr3_aa: CASTVGGAGYEQFF
v_call: TRBV27
clone_size: -
j_call: TRBJ2-1

cdr3_aa: CASGEEGGDIQYF
v_call: TRBV7-3
clone_size: once
j_call: TRBJ2-4

cdr3_aa: CASSEYQGISYEQYF
v_call: TRBV2
clone_size: -
j_call: TRBJ2-7

cdr3_aa: CASSNPRQVRAEAFF
v_call: TRBV19
clone_size: -
j_call: TRBJ1-1

cdr3_aa: CASSRDRPGTDTQYF
v_call: TRBV5-1
clone_size: -
j_call: TRBJ2-3

cdr3_aa: CASSQESGTGDWRAGYTF
v_call: TRBV4-3
clone_size: -
j_call: TRBJ1-2

cdr3_aa: CASGTGQGNTEAFF
v_call: TRBV12-5
clone_size: -
j_call: TRBJ1-1

cdr3_aa: CASSFAGSTDTQYF
v_call: TRBV7-9
clone_size: -
j_call: TRBJ2-3

cdr3_aa: CASSVRGETQYF
v_call: TRBV12-3/TRBV12-4
clone_size: -
j_call: TRBJ2-5

cdr3_aa: CASGTNSNQPQHF
v_call: TRBV12-3/TRBV12-4
clone_size: -
j_call: TRBJ1-5